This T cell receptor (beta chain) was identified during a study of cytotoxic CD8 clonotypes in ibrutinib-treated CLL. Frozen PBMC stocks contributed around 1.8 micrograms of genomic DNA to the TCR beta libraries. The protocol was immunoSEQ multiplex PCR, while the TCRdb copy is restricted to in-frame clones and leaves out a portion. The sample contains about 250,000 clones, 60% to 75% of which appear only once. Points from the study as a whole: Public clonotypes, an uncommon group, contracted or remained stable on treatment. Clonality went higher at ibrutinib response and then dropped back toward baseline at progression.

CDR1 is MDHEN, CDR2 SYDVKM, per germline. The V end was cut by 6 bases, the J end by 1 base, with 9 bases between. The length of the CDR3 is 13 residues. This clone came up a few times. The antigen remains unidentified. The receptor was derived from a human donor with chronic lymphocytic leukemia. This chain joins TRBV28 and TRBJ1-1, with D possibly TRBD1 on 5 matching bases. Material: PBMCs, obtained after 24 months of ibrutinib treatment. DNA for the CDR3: TGTGCCAGCAGGTTACAGGAGAACACTGAAGCTTTCTTT. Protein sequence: CASRLQENTEAFF.